The 10 T cell receptor beta chains listed next were all sequenced from one sample in a study of shared clonotypes between healthy human individuals. Profiling relied on immunoSEQ multiplex PCR, and the TCRdb table lists in-frame clones only, not all of them. The sample carries some 490,000 clones, roughly 80% recorded once. Sequenced sample: PBMCs. These TCRs come from a woman aged 40 to 50 in good health. Some clones in this sample may be carry-over from other donors' samples.

About this clone itself: A read error may account for a junction end that differs from germline. J is TRBJ1-2 and V is TRBV7-9; TRBD1 matches at 8 bases. The CDR3 sequence is 16 residues long. Looked up from germline, CDR1 is SEHNR and CDR2 is FQNEAQ (reference sequence). The CDR3 is CASSLGRSRVLPGQAF. CDR3 bases: TGTGCCAGCAGCTTAGGAAGGAGTAGAGTTTTACCGGGACAGGCCTTC.

The J gene is TRBJ1-5, the V gene TRBV21-1. TRBV21-1 constitutes a pseudogene. CDR3 size: 14 residues. The CDR3 protein is CASSKEGGGQPQHF. CDR3 sequence (DNA): TGTGCCAGCAGCAAAGAGGGAGGTGGGCAGCCCCAGCATTTT.

J is TRBJ2-7 and V is TRBV11-3, with D perhaps matching TRBD1 or TRBD2 (6 bases each). Trimming took off 5 bases at V and 2 bases at J, with 16 bases between the two ends. Germline V gives CDR1 SGHNT, CDR2 YENEEA. CDR3 length: 15 amino acids. CDR3: CASSREGGGPYEQYF. DNA for the CDR3: TGTGCCAGCAGCCGTGAGGGGGGAGGCCCCTACGAGCAGTACTTC. Filled out from reference TRBV11-3 and TRBJ2-7, the complete variable domain reads EAGVVQSPRYKIIEKKQPVAFWCNPISGHNTLYWYLQNLGQGPELLIRYENEEAVDDSQLPKDRFSAERLKGVDSTLKIQPAELGDSAVYLCASSREGGGPYEQYFGPGTRLTVT.

The chain couples TRBV25-1 to TRBJ2-1; D could derive from TRBD1 or TRBD2 (6 bases each). The CDR3 runs 15 residues. Trimming shortened V by 0 bases and J by 5 bases, and 11 bases separated the two germline ends. The germline V gene encodes CDR1 MGHDK and CDR2 SYGVNS. The CDR3 DNA reads as TGTGCCAGCAGTGAATATGTGGGGGGCCACAATGAGCAGTTCTTC. It yields the protein CASSEYVGGHNEQFF.

Regarding this clone: A clone one base away is much larger, so this may be a read error. The chain is built from TRBV7-6 and TRBJ2-5; D remains unclear. The germline V and J ends were trimmed by 5 bases and 7 bases, with 20 bases remaining between them. The CDR3 extends over 15 amino acids. CDR1 and CDR2 from the germline V gene are SGHVS and FNYEAQ. CDR3 amino acids: CASSPRYRECWTQYF. The CDR3 DNA reads TGTGCCAGCAGCCCTCGCTATCGAGAGTGTTGGACCCAGTACTTC.

The chain employs TRBV27 and TRBJ2-5; 9 bases are a match to TRBD1. The CDR3 has 15 residues. In germline, CDR1 is MNHEY, CDR2 SMNVEV (reference sequence). The J segment lost 2 bases and the V segment lost 2 bases, leaving 3 bases of the junction unmatched. In DNA, the CDR3 is TGTGCCAGCAGTTTACGGGGGACAGGGCAAGAGACCCAGTACTTC. This translates into CASSLRGTGQETQYF.

This chain connects TRBV4-2 to TRBJ2-1, with 10 bases matching TRBD2. Germline CDR1 LGHNA, CDR2 YNFKEQ. The length of the CDR3 is 15 residues. Trimming removed 3 bases from V and 9 bases from J; junction bases left unmatched: 8. The CDR3 DNA sequence: TGTGCCAGCAGCCACCCTAGCGGGAGTAAGGGTGAGCAGTTCTTC. Protein sequence: CASSHPSGSKGEQFF.

This clone was counted a single time. This chain connects TRBV6-5 to TRBJ1-2; D call uncertain. This CDR3 contains 12 residues. Deletions cut 5 bases from V and 2 bases from J, with 6 bases between. Germline CDR1 and CDR2: MNHEY and SVGAGI. The CDR3 loop is CASSKINYGYTF. Here the CDR3 DNA reads TGTGCCAGCAGTAAGATAAACTATGGCTACACCTTC.

This clone has ten or more counts. The CDR3 here is CASSFLAGRSLGNYEQYF. CDR3 coding DNA: TGTGCCAGCAGCTTTTTAGCGGGACGAAGCCTAGGGAACTACGAGCAGTACTTC. This rearrangement joins TRBV7-3 to TRBJ2-7; 8 positions match TRBD2. The V segment lost 3 bases and the J segment 3 bases; nucleotides outside the gene matches: 16. CDR1 is SGHTA, CDR2 FQGTGA, per germline. The CDR3 totals 18 residues.

This rearrangement joins TRBV19 to TRBJ1-5; tentative D call: TRBD1 (5 bases). Trimming pared 2 bases from V and 7 bases from J, leaving 12 bases between. The CDR3 consists of 14 residues. Germline CDR1 and CDR2: LNHDA and SQIVND (reference sequence). CDR3 amino acids: CASSISTGGQPQHF. The CDR3 region has the DNA TGTGCCAGTAGTATATCTACAGGAGGACAGCCCCAGCATTTT.